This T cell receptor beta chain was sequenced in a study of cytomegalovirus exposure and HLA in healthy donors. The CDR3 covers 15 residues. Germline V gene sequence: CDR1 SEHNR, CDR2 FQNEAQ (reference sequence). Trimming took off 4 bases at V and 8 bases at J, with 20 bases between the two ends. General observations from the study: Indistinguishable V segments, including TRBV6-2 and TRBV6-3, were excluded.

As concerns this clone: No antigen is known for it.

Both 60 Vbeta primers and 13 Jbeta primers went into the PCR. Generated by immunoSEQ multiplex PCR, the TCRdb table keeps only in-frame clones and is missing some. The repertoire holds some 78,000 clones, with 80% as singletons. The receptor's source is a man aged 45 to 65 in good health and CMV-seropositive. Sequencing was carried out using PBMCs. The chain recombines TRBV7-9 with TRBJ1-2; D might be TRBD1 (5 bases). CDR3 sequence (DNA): TGTGCCAGCAGCTCCCGCGACAGCCTGTTAGAAGGCTACACCTTC. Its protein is CASSSRDSLLEGYTF.